This T cell receptor beta chain was sequenced for a study of post-analysis software for immune sequencing data. Trimming removed 0 bases at V and 1 base at J, with 12 bases between. Looked up from germline, CDR1 is MNHEY and CDR2 is SMNVEV (reference sequence). The CDR3 runs to 17 residues. This clonotype was seen ten or more times. Its antigen remains unknown. Study conclusions and caveats: Those with multiple sclerosis, the patient group, showed significantly lower normalized Chao1 diversity than controls. Five TRBV segments (TRBV5-6, TRBV5-1 and TRBV20-1 among them) occurred more frequently in patients than in controls.

Unique molecular identifiers were present in the TCR beta cDNA libraries. Each sample of about 0.95 to 11 million input T cells yielded about 500,000 cDNA molecules, so each molecule approximated one T cell. Using its own MiXCR run on the PCR reads, TCRdb lists one record per CDR3 protein. This repertoire shows fewer than 600,000 distinct CDR3 sequences, over 35% found once; its top ten account for 12%. Sequencing was done on a sample of blood. The receptor comes from a girl between 5 and 17 years old with multiple sclerosis. V is TRBV27 and J is TRBJ1-4, with D perhaps TRBD1 (5 bases). CDR3 nucleotides: TGTGCCAGCAGTTTATCGGGCAGGGATCTAACTAATGAAAAACTGTTTTTT. Translating it yields CASSLSGRDLTNEKLFF.